One and the same sample provided the 9 T cell receptor beta chains below, sequenced in a study of blood T cell repertoires in COVID-19. The protocol was immunoSEQ multiplex PCR, while the TCRdb copy is restricted to in-frame clones and leaves out a portion. The table lists tens of thousands of clones, about 86% of them singletons. Material: peripheral blood. All receptors come from a woman at least 80 years old with active or convalescent COVID-19.

The chain joins TRBV5-1 to TRBJ1-2; 7 bases match TRBD1. Trimming took 0 bases from V and 7 from J; bases not matched to a gene: 3. There are 13 residues in the CDR3. Germline CDR1 reads SGHRS; CDR2 reads YFSETQ. CDR3 loop: CASSLDRGAGYTF. In DNA form, the CDR3 reads TGCGCCAGCAGCTTGGACAGGGGTGCTGGCTACACCTTC. The full variable domain, in which reference TRBV5-1 and TRBJ1-2 provide the parts outside the CDR3, is KAGVTQTPRYLIKTRGQQVTLSCSPISGHRSVSWYQQTPGQGLQFLFEYFSETQRNKGNFPGRFSGRQFSNSRSEMNVSTLELGDSALYLCASSLDRGAGYTFGSGTRLTVV.

This clone has only one observation. V and J are TRBV19 and TRBJ1-5, with 8 positions matching TRBD1. The CDR3 contains 14 residues. Per germline, CDR1 LNHDA and CDR2 SQIVND (reference sequence). V trimming: 4 bases; J trimming: 4 bases; junction bases outside the gene matches: 3. CDR3: CASSKQGENQPQHF. CDR3 DNA sequence: TGTGCCAGTAGTAAACAGGGGGAAAATCAGCCCCAGCATTTT. The full variable domain, in which reference TRBV19 and TRBJ1-5 provide the parts outside the CDR3, is DGGITQSPKYLFRKEGQNVTLSCEQNLNHDAMYWYRQDPGQGLRLIYYSQIVNDFQKGDIAEGYSVSREKKESFPLTVTSAQKNPTAFYLCASSKQGENQPQHFGDGTRLSIL.

This clone was seen a single time. The J gene is TRBJ2-2, the V gene TRBV5-5; D might be TRBD2 (5 bases). Germline-derived CDR1 and CDR2 are SGHKS and YYEKEE (reference sequence). The CDR3 length is 16 residues. The V end lost 0 bases, the J end lost 2 bases, and 11 bases lay between the germline ends. CDR3 sequence (DNA): TGTGCCAGCAGCTTGGACGCGGGCCTAAACACCGGGGAGCTGTTTTTT. It is translated as CASSLDAGLNTGELFF.

This clone was seen just once. The J gene is TRBJ1-1, the V gene TRBV19, with D tentatively TRBD1 (5 bases). Germline-derived CDR1 and CDR2 are LNHDA and SQIVND (reference sequence). This CDR3 has 13 amino acids. Trimming stripped 5 bases from V and 7 bases from J, with 14 bases between. The CDR3 here is CASSPGIISEAFF. In DNA, the CDR3 is TGTGCCAGTAGTCCAGGGATCATCAGTGAAGCTTTCTTT. Supplemented by reference TRBV19 and TRBJ1-1, the full variable domain reads DGGITQSPKYLFRKEGQNVTLSCEQNLNHDAMYWYRQDPGQGLRLIYYSQIVNDFQKGDIAEGYSVSREKKESFPLTVTSAQKNPTAFYLCASSPGIISEAFFGQGTRLTVV.

The chain employs TRBV5-5 and TRBJ2-3, with 7 bases fitting TRBD1. Trimming removed 4 bases from V and 0 bases from J; junction bases left unmatched: 8. The length of the CDR3 is 16 residues. Germline V CDR1 and CDR2: SGHKS, YYEKEE (reference sequence). CDR3 sequence: CASSTGVYTSTDTQYF. The CDR3 region has the DNA TGTGCCAGCAGCACAGGGGTCTATACTAGCACAGATACGCAGTATTTT.

J is TRBJ1-1 and V is TRBV25-1; D uncertain. The length of the CDR3 is 16 residues. CDR1 and CDR2 from the germline V gene are MGHDK and SYGVNS. V was trimmed by 1 base and J by 1 base, leaving 13 bases between them. DNA for the CDR3: TGTGCCAGCAGTGAATCGATCGTACGGGGGAACACTGAAGCTTTCTTT. It translates to CASSESIVRGNTEAFF. Drawing the rest from reference TRBV25-1 and TRBJ1-1, the complete variable domain is EADIYQTPRYLVIGTGKKITLECSQTMGHDKMYWYQQDPGMELHLIHYSYGVNSTEKGDLSSESTVSRIRTEHFPLTLESARPSHTSQYLCASSESIVRGNTEAFFGQGTRLTVV.

The chain links TRBV5-1 to TRBJ2-3, with TRBD2 matching 8 bases. Trimming removed 3 bases from V and 2 bases from J; junction bases left unmatched: 8. This CDR3 spans 16 amino acids. Germline values: CDR1 SGHRS, CDR2 YFSETQ. Here the CDR3 DNA reads TGCGCCAGCAGCTACAGCAATAGCGGGGCCACAGATACGCAGTATTTT. The encoded protein is CASSYSNSGATDTQYF.

The rearrangement uses TRBV15 and TRBJ1-3; D possibly corresponds to TRBD1 (5 bases). The V end lost 5 bases, the J end lost 0 bases, and 23 bases lay between the germline ends. Germline V gene sequence: CDR1 LNHNV, CDR2 YYDKDF (reference sequence). CDR3 length: 19 residues. The CDR3 DNA follows: TGTGCCACCAGCCGGCAGAGATTTAGGGGAGGACCCTCTGGAAACACCATATATTTT. This encodes CATSRQRFRGGPSGNTIYF.

The chain couples TRBV5-4 to TRBJ2-6; D gene ambiguous. Trimming removed 4 bases from V and 0 bases from J, with 11 bases in between. The CDR3 is 16 residues long. Germline CDR1 is SGHNT and CDR2 is YYREEE (reference sequence). Here the CDR3 reads CASSLPPNSGANVLTF. The CDR3 DNA follows: TGTGCCAGCAGCCTACCCCCAAACTCTGGGGCCAACGTCCTGACTTTC.